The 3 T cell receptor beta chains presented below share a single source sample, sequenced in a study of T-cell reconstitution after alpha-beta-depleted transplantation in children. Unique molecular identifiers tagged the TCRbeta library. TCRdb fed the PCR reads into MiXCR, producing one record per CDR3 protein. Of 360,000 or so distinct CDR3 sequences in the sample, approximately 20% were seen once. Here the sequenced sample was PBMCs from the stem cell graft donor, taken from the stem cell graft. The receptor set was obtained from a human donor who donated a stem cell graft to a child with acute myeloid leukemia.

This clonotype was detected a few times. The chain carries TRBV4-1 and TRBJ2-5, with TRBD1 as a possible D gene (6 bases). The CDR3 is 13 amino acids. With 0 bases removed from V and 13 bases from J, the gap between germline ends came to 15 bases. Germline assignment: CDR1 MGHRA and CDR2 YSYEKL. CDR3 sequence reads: CASSQDRQAHRYF. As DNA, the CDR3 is TGCGCCAGCAGCCAAGATCGACAGGCCCACCGGTACTTC.

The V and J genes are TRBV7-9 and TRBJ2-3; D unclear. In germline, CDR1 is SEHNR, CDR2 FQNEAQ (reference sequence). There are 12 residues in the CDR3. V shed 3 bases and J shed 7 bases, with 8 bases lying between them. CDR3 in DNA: TGTGCCAGCAGCTTGGTCGGAAATACGCAGTATTTT. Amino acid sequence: CASSLVGNTQYF.

As DNA, the CDR3 is TGCAGCGTTGAAGATCAGGGCCCGAGGGGAGAGACCCAGTACTTC. It yields the protein CSVEDQGPRGETQYF. The V gene is TRBV29-1, the J gene TRBJ2-5; D may be TRBD1 or TRBD2 (5 bases each). V was clipped by 0 bases and J by 4 bases, with 15 bases between them. Germline values: CDR1 SQVTM, CDR2 ANQGSEA. The CDR3 runs 15 residues.